This T cell receptor beta chain was retrieved from a study of blood T cell repertoires in COVID-19. Background on the study: Donors in the United States, Italy and Spain gave samples during acute or convalescent COVID-19. In each case, the material was cDNA or gDNA derived from T cells, B-cell-depleted T cells, or PBMCs.

Germline CDR1 SGHDT, CDR2 YYEEEE. The CDR3 contains 15 residues. V was shortened by 4 bases and J by 3 bases, with 16 bases between the two germline ends. Researchers sorted participants into cohorts using their self-reported clinical history. Cohort 3 donors were reported recovered after two negative PCRs, clearance, or symptom resolution. Sequencing used immunoSEQ multiplex PCR; TCRdb keeps in-frame clones, though not all of them. This repertoire shows around 180,000 clones, approximately 85% found once; its top ten account for 7.5% to 10%. The sequenced material came from PBMCs or T cells enriched from blood (not recorded which). The TCR comes from a woman in her 30s who had recovered from COVID-19. The V gene is TRBV5-6, the J gene TRBJ2-5; maybe TRBD2 (6 bases). The CDR3 reads CASSLPGLPKETQYF. The CDR3 bases are TGTGCCAGCAGCCTACCGGGACTCCCCAAAGAGACCCAGTACTTC.